These 23 T cell receptor beta chains came from one sample sequenced in a study of CD8 T cells in Susac syndrome. Random-hexamer reverse transcription was applied to roughly 0.5 to 1 ug RNA. One entry per CDR3 protein, called by TCRdb with MiXCR from the immunoSEQ multiplex PCR reads. The table has roughly 89,000 distinct CDR3 sequences, about 96% seen once; the top ten hold more than 0.35%. Input material: CD8+ T cells from PBMCs. Source of these receptors: a human donor with Susac syndrome.

The chain has TRBV15 and TRBJ1-2; tentative D call: TRBD1 (6 bases). The CDR3 is 14 residues long. The germline gives CDR1 LNHNV, CDR2 YYDKDF (reference sequence). Trimming cost V 0 bases and J 8 bases, with 13 bases left between them. The CDR3 bases are TGTGCCACCAGCAGAGAACCAGGGGTAGGCGGCTACACCTTC. Translated: CATSREPGVGGYTF.

V gene TRBV20-1 combines with J gene TRBJ2-5; 12 bases agree with TRBD2. Losses at the gene ends were 3 bases for V and 4 bases for J; bases not matched to a gene: 6. From germline, CDR1 is DFQATT and CDR2 SNEGSKA (reference sequence). The CDR3 is made up of 15 amino acids. CDR3 DNA sequence: TGCAGTGCTAGTAGACTAGCGGGAGAGAGAGAGACCCAGTACTTC. Its protein product is CSASRLAGERETQYF.

This clonotype was counted once. This chain connects TRBV5-1 to TRBJ2-5; D remains unclear. Trimming stripped 0 bases from V and 2 bases from J, with 8 bases between. Per the germline V gene, CDR1 is SGHRS and CDR2 is YFSETQ. The CDR3 has 14 amino acids. CDR3 DNA: TGCGCCAGCAGCTTGGAAGCCGAACAAGAGACCCAGTACTTC. Amino acids: CASSLEAEQETQYF.

V usage is TRBV7-9 and J usage is TRBJ1-1; maybe TRBD1 (6 bases). The CDR3 extends over 13 amino acids. V gave up 5 bases and J gave up 2 bases, with 9 bases separating them. Germline V lookup: CDR1 SEHNR, CDR2 FQNEAQ (reference sequence). CDR3 nucleotides: TGTGCCAGCAGCCGGGACACAAACACTGAAGCTTTCTTT. This gives the protein CASSRDTNTEAFF.

The CDR3 DNA reads as TGTGCCACCAGCGGAACTACAGGGGCCGGTGTTGGCTACACCTTC. It encodes CATSGTTGAGVGYTF. The J gene is TRBJ1-2, the V gene TRBV15; TRBD1 matches 7 bases. CDR1 is LNHNV, CDR2 YYDKDF, per germline (reference sequence). CDR3 length: 15 residues. V was clipped by 5 bases and J by 7 bases; unmatched bases: 13.

The chain combines TRBV2 with TRBJ2-1, with 8 positions matching TRBD1. V lost 6 bases, J lost 8 bases, and 9 bases stayed unmatched. There are 14 residues in the CDR3. Germline V gene lookup returns CDR1 SNHLY and CDR2 FYNNEI. CDR3 nucleotides: TGTGCCAGCAGCGAGGACAGGGAGTCCCATGAGCAGTTCTTC. Encoded protein: CASSEDRESHEQFF.

This sequence joins TRBV20-1 and TRBJ1-1; D possibly corresponds to TRBD1 (5 bases). Germline V gene data show CDR1 as DFQATT and CDR2 as SNEGSKA (reference sequence). The CDR3 is 15 residues long. This chain's CDR3 is CSPPLLGVMNTEAFF. The DNA for the CDR3 is TGCAGCCCTCCCCTCTTAGGGGTTATGAACACTGAAGCTTTCTTT.

CDR3 sequence: CASSLRAQPTGANVLTF. For the CDR3, the DNA is TGTGCCAGCAGCTTACGGGCTCAACCTACTGGGGCCAACGTCCTGACTTTC. The chain couples TRBV7-2 to TRBJ2-6; D remains ambiguous. Trimming took off 2 bases at V and 2 bases at J, with 13 bases between the two ends. The CDR3 sequence is 17 residues long. The V gene's germline CDR1 is SGHTA and CDR2 FQGNSA.

J is TRBJ2-1 and V is TRBV20-1, with D possibly being TRBD2 (5 bases). The CDR3 runs 14 residues. The V gene's germline CDR1 is DFQATT and CDR2 SNEGSKA (reference sequence). V gave up 4 bases and J gave up 7 bases, with 17 bases separating them. CDR3 DNA: TGCAGTGCTACCCTTTCGGCAGGCGGGAATGAGCAGTTCTTC. It is translated as CSATLSAGGNEQFF.

This chain connects TRBV27 to TRBJ2-7, with a weak D call TRBD2 (5 bases). CDR1 and CDR2 (germline): MNHEY, SMNVEV (reference sequence). V lost 0 bases to trimming and J lost 5 bases, with 8 bases between them. This CDR3 has 13 amino acids. The CDR3 nucleotides are TGTGCCAGCAGTTTATCGAGGGCTAACGAGCAGTACTTC. Protein: CASSLSRANEQYF.

This chain connects TRBV29-1 to TRBJ2-4; tentative D call: TRBD1 (5 bases). This CDR3 has 13 amino acids. CDR1 and CDR2 (germline): SQVTM, ANQGSEA. Trimming shortened V by 4 bases and J by 6 bases, and 13 bases separated the two germline ends. CDR3 loop: CSVVWGGGNIQYF. The CDR3, as DNA: TGCAGCGTTGTTTGGGGCGGCGGAAACATTCAGTACTTC.

The chain recombines TRBV9 with TRBJ2-4, with D possibly matching TRBD2 (5 bases). CDR3 length equals 12 residues. Looked up from germline, CDR1 is SGDLS and CDR2 is YYNGEE. In DNA, the CDR3 is TGTACGCGCCGGAGGGCCAAAAACATTCAGTACTTC. Its translation is CTRRRAKNIQYF.

This chain links TRBV6-6 with TRBJ2-5; no definite D call. V lost 5 bases, J lost 4 bases, and 5 bases lay in between. This CDR3 spans 11 amino acids. Per the germline V gene, CDR1 is MNHNY and CDR2 is SVGAGI (reference sequence). The CDR3 bases are TGTGCCAGCAGTAACAGAGAGACCCAGTACTTC. It is translated as CASSNRETQYF.

The gene calls are TRBV6-5 and TRBJ1-1; D possibly corresponds to TRBD1 (5 bases). CDR1 and CDR2 from the germline V gene are MNHEY and SVGAGI. The V gene lost 4 bases and the J gene lost 3 bases, with 9 bases spanning the gap. This CDR3 has 13 amino acids. The CDR3 here is CASSSTVYTEAFF. DNA for the CDR3: TGTGCCAGCAGTTCGACAGTATACACTGAAGCTTTCTTT.

This chain joins TRBV7-9 and TRBJ2-1; the match to TRBD1 covers 11 bases. The CDR3 extends over 16 amino acids. With V trimmed by 4 bases and J by 4 bases, 6 bases remained unmatched. Germline CDR1 SEHNR, CDR2 FQNEAQ (reference sequence). The CDR3 DNA is TGTGCCAGCAGCTCACCCGGGACAGGGGGATACAATGAGCAGTTCTTC. Translated: CASSSPGTGGYNEQFF.

The count of this clonotype is one. The chain carries TRBV29-1 and TRBJ2-5, with 9 bases aligning to TRBD1. Germline loops: CDR1 SQVTM, CDR2 ANQGSEA. CDR3 length equals 13 residues. With V trimmed by 3 bases and J by 10 bases, 9 bases remained unmatched. CDR3 amino acids: CSVDLVGQGHQYF. The CDR3, as DNA: TGCAGCGTTGACCTCGTTGGACAGGGGCACCAGTACTTC. Together with reference TRBV29-1 and TRBJ2-5, the CDR3 gives the full variable domain: SAVISQKPSRDICQRGTSLTIQCQVDSQVTMMFWYRQQPGQSLTLIATANQGSEATYESGFVIDKFPISRPNLTFSTLTVSNMSPEDSSIYLCSVDLVGQGHQYFGPGTRLLVL.

V usage is TRBV20-1 and J usage is TRBJ2-7; possible D gene TRBD2, 5 bases. Trimming cost V 3 bases and J 3 bases, with 12 bases left between them. This CDR3 comprises 13 residues. From germline, CDR1 is DFQATT and CDR2 SNEGSKA (reference sequence). DNA of the CDR3: TGCAGTGCTAGGGGTAAGGGAGACTACGAGCAGTACGTC. Protein product: CSARGKGDYEQYV.

This chain links TRBV9 with TRBJ2-3, with 7 bases fitting TRBD2. Germline V lookup: CDR1 SGDLS, CDR2 YYNGEE. The CDR3 loop spans 16 amino acids. The junction had 8 bases not matched to a gene; V was cut back by 3 bases and J by 1 base. CDR3 DNA sequence: TGTGCCAGCAGCGCCCCCGGACTAGGTGGCACAGATACGCAGTATTTT. This codes for CASSAPGLGGTDTQYF.

DNA of the CDR3: TGTGCCAGCAGTTTACCGGGCGGACCAGAAGCTTTCTTT. Translated: CASSLPGGPEAFF. The chain employs TRBV27 and TRBJ1-1; D is unclear. Looked up from germline, CDR1 is MNHEY and CDR2 is SMNVEV (reference sequence). The CDR3 extends over 13 amino acids. V lost 2 bases and J 8 bases, leaving 12 bases between the germline ends.

V gene TRBV7-6 combines with J gene TRBJ1-1; 9 bases map to TRBD1. The V and J ends lost 5 bases and 1 base, in that order; junction bases with no gene match: 14. This CDR3 comprises 18 residues. Germline V CDR1 and CDR2: SGHVS, FNYEAQ. The CDR3, as DNA: TGTGCCAGCAGCCCGGGGGGGGAACAGGGGGCGAGGAACACTGAAGCTTTCTTT. This encodes CASSPGGEQGARNTEAFF.

V and J are TRBV19 and TRBJ1-1; D not certain. From germline, CDR1 is LNHDA and CDR2 SQIVND (reference sequence). V was cut by 5 bases and J by 1 base, with 11 bases left in between. The CDR3 sequence is 14 residues long. The CDR3 here is CASSPPGGNTEAFF. DNA of the CDR3: TGTGCCAGTAGTCCTCCTGGTGGGAACACTGAAGCTTTCTTT.

CDR3 sequence (DNA): TGCAGTGCAGTGGGGACTTTAAGCTCCTACGAGCAGTACTTC. Translation gives CSAVGTLSSYEQYF. The chain couples TRBV20-1 to TRBJ2-7; possible D gene TRBD2, 6 bases. Germline CDR1 reads DFQATT; CDR2 reads SNEGSKA (reference sequence). This CDR3 has 14 amino acids. V was shortened by 6 bases and J by 0 bases, with 15 bases between the two germline ends.

The chain carries TRBV9 and TRBJ2-1; 11 nucleotides agree with TRBD2. Trimming at V came to 1 base and at J to 7 bases, leaving 1 base not matched to a gene. This CDR3 spans 14 amino acids. Germline V gene lookup returns CDR1 SGDLS and CDR2 YYNGEE. CDR3 sequence reads: CASSVTSGRNEQFF. The CDR3 DNA follows: TGTGCCAGCAGCGTAACTAGCGGGAGAAATGAGCAGTTCTTC.